This T cell receptor beta chain was recorded in a study of molecular identifiers for immune sequencing clone quantification. This clonotype was observed many times. TCRdb called the PCR reads again in MiXCR, with one record for every CDR3 protein. The sample gives fewer than 15,000 distinct CDR3 sequences, about 15% of which show up once; 1.5% to 2% is in the top ten. Germline CDR1 and CDR2: SGHAT and FQNNGV. With 0 bases removed from V and 2 bases from J, the gap between germline ends came to 18 bases. The CDR3 spans 18 residues. What was sequenced was naive CD8+ T cells from blood, with Jurkat cell RNA spiked in. Subset reported: FACS-sorted CD8+CD4-CCR7+CD45RA+ naive T cells. The chain uses TRBV11-2 and TRBJ2-3; D not certain. This clonotype was obtained from a human donor in good health. Some libraries in this study had Jurkat cell RNA spiked in. The CDR3 loop is CASSLEGLRAGITDTQYF. CDR3 coding DNA: TGTGCCAGCAGCTTAGAAGGGCTACGGGCAGGAATCACAGATACGCAGTATTTT.